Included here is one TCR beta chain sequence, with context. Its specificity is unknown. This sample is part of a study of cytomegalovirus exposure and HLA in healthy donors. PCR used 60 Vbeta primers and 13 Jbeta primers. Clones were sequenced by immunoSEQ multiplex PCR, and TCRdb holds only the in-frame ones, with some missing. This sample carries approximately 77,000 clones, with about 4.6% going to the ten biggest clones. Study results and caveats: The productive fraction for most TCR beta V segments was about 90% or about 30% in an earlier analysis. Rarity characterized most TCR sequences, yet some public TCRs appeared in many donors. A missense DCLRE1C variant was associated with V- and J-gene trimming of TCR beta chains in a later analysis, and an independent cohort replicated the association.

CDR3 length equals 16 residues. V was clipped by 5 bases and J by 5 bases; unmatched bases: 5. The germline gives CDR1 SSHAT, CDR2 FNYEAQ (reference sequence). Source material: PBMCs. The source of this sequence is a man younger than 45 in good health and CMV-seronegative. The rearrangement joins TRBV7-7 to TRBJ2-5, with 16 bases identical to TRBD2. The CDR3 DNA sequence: TGTGCCAGCAGCCGAGGGACTAGCGGGAGGGGGGAGACCCAGTACTTC. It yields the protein CASSRGTSGRGETQYF.